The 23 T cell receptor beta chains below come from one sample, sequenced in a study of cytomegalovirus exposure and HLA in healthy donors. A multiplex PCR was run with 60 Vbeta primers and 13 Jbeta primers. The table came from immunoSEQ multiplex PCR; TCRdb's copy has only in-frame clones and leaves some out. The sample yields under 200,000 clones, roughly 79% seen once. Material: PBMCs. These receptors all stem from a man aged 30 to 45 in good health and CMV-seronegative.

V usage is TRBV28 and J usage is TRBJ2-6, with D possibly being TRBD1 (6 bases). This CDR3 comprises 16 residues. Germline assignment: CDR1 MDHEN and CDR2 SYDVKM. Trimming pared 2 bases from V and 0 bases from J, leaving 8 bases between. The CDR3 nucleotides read TGTGCCAGCAGTTTAAGGGGGATCTCTGGGGCCAACGTCCTGACTTTC. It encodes CASSLRGISGANVLTF.

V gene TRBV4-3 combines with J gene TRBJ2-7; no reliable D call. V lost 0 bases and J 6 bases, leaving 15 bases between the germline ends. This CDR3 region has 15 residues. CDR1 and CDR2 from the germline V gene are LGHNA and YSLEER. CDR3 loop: CASSQEGGSSGEQYF. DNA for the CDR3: TGCGCCAGCAGCCAAGAAGGCGGTAGCTCCGGCGAGCAGTACTTC.

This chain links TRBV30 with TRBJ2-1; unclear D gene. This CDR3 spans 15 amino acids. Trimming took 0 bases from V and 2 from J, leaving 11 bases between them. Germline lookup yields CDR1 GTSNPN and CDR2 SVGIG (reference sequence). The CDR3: CAWSVPWSAYNEQFF. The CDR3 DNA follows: TGTGCCTGGAGTGTACCGTGGTCAGCCTACAATGAGCAGTTCTTC.

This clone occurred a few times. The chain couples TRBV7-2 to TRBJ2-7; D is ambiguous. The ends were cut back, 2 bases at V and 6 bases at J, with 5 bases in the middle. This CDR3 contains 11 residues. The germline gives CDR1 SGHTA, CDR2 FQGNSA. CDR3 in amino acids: CASSLLREQYF. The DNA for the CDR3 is TGTGCCAGCAGCTTACTCCGCGAGCAGTACTTC.

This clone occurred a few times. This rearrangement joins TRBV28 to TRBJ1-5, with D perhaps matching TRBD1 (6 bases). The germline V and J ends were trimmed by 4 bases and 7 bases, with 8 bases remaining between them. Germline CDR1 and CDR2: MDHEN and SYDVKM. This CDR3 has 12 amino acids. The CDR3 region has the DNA TGTGCCAGCAGTTCACAGGGCCAGCCCCAGCATTTT. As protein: CASSSQGQPQHF. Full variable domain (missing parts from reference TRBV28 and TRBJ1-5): DVKVTQSSRYLVKRTGEKVFLECVQDMDHENMFWYRQDPGLGLRLIYFSYDVKMKEKGDIPEGYSVSREKKERFSLILESASTNQTSMYLCASSSQGQPQHFGDGTRLSIL.

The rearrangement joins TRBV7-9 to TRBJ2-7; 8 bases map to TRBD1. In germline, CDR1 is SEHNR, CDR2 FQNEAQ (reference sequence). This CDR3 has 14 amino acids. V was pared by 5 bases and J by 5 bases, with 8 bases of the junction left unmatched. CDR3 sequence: CASSKDRGINEQYF. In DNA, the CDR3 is TGTGCCAGCAGCAAAGACAGGGGAATCAACGAGCAGTACTTC.

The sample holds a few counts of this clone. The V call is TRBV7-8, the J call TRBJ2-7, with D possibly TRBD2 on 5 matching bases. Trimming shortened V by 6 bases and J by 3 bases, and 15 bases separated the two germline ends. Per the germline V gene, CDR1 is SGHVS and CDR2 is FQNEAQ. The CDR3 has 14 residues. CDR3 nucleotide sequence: TGTGCCAGCAGGAATGACACCGGGAACTACGAGCAGTACTTC. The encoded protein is CASRNDTGNYEQYF.

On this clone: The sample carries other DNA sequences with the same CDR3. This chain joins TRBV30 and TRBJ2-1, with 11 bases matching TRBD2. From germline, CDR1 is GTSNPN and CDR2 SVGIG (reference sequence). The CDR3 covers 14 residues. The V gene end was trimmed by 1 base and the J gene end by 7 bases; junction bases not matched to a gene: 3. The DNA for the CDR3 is TGTGCCTGGAGTGGTCTAGCGGGGGGTAATGAGCAGTTCTTC. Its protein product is CAWSGLAGGNEQFF.

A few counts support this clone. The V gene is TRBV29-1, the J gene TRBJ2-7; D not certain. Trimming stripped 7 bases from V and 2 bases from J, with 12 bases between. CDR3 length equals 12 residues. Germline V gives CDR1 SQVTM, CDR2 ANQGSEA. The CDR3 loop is CSGFTATYEQYF. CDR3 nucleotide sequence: TGCAGCGGCTTTACAGCAACCTACGAGCAGTACTTC.

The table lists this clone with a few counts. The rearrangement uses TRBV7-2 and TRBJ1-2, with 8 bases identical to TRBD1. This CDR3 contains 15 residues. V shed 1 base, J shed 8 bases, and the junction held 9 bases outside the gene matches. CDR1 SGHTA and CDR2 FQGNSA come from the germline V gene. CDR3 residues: CASSLVSRGQQGYTF. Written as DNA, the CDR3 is TGTGCCAGCAGCTTAGTTTCCAGGGGGCAGCAGGGCTACACCTTC.

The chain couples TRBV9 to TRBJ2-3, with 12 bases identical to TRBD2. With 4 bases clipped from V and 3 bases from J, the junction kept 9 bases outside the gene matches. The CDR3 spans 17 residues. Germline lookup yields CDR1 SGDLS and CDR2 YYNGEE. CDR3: CASSFGTSGLFTDTQYF. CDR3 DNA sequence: TGTGCCAGCAGCTTTGGGACTAGCGGGCTTTTTACAGATACGCAGTATTTT. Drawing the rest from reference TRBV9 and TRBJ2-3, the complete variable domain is DSGVTQTPKHLITATGQRVTLRCSPRSGDLSVYWYQQSLDQGLQFLIQYYNGEERAKGNILERFSAQQFPDLHSELNLSSLELGDSALYFCASSFGTSGLFTDTQYFGPGTRLTVL.

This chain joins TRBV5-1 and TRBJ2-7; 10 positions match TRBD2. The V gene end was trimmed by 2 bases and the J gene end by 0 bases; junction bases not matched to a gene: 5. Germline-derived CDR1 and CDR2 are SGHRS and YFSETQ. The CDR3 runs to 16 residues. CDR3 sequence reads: CASSFVTSGDSYEQYF. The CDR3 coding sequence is TGCGCCAGCAGCTTCGTAACTAGCGGGGACTCCTACGAGCAGTACTTC.

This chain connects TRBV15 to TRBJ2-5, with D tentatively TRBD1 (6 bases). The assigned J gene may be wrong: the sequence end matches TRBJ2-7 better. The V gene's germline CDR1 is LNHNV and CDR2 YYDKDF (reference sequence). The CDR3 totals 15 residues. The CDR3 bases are TGTGCCACCGGCCGGAACGTCGGGACATACTACGAGCAGTACTTC. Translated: CATGRNVGTYYEQYF.

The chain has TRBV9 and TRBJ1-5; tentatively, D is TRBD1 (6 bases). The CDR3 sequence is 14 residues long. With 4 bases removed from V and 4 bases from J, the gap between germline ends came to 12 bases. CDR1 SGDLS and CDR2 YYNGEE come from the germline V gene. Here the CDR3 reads CASSPGGANQPQHF. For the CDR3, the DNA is TGTGCCAGCAGCCCCGGGGGGGCGAATCAGCCCCAGCATTTT.

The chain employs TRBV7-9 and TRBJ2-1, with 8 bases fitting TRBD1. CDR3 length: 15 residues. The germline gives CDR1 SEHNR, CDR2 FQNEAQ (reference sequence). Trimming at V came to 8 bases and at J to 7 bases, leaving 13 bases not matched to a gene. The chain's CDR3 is CASPLGDRSWNEQFF. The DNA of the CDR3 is TGTGCCAGCCCCCTCGGGGACAGGTCCTGGAATGAGCAGTTCTTC. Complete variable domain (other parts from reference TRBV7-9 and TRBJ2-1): DTGVSQNPRHKITKRGQNVTFRCDPISEHNRLYWYRQTLGQGPEFLTYFQNEAQLEKSRLLSDRFSAERPKGSFSTLEIQRTEQGDSAMYLCASPLGDRSWNEQFFGPGTRLTVL.

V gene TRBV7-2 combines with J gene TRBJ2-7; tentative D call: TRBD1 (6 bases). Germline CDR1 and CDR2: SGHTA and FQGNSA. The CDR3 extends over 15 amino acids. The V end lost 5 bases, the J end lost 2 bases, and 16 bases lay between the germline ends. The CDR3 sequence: CASSPRQGPPYEQYF. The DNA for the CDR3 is TGTGCCAGCAGCCCTAGGCAGGGGCCCCCCTACGAGCAGTACTTC.

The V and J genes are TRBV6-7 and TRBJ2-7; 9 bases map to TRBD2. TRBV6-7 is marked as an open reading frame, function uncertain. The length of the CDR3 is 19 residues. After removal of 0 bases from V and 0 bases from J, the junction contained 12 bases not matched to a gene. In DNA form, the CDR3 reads TGTGCCAGCAGTTACTCGCCGCGGAGCGGGGGGCCCAGCTCCTACGAGCAGTACTTC. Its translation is CASSYSPRSGGPSSYEQYF.

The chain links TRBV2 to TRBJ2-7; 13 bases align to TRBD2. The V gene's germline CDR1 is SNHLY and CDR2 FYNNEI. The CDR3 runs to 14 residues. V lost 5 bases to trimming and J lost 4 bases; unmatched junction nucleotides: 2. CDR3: CASSLGLAGYEQYF. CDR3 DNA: TGTGCCAGCAGTCTGGGACTAGCGGGATACGAGCAGTACTTC.

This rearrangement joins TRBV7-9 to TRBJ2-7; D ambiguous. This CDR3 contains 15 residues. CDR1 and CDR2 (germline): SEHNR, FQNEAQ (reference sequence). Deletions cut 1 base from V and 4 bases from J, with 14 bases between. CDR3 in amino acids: CASSLGPVAAYEQYF. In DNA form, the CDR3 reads TGTGCCAGCAGCTTAGGCCCAGTGGCGGCTTACGAGCAGTACTTC.

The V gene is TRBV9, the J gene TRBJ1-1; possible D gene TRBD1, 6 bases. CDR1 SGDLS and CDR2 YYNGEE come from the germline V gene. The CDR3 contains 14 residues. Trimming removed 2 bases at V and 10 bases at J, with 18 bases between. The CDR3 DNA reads TGTGCCAGCAGCGTTACAGTACAGGGTTCAGGAGCTTTCTTT. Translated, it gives CASSVTVQGSGAFF.

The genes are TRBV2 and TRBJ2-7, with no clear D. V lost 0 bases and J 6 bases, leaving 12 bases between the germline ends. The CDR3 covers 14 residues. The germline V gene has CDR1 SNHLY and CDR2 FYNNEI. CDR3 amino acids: CASSEAALSVEQYF. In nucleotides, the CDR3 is TGTGCCAGCAGTGAAGCCGCGCTATCGGTCGAGCAGTACTTC.

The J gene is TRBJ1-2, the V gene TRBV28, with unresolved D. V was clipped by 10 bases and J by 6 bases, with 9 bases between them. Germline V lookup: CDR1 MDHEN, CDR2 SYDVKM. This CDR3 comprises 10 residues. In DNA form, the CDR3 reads TGTGCCACCTACTATCATGGCTACACCTTC. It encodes CATYYHGYTF.

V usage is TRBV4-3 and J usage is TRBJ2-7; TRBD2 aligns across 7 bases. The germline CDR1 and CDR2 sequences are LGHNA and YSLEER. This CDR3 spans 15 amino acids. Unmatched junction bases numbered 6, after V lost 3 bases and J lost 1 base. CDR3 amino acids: CASSHAMGGSYEQYF. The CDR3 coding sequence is TGCGCCAGCAGCCACGCAATGGGAGGGTCCTACGAGCAGTACTTC.